This T cell receptor beta chain was recovered during a study of T cell responses to AZD1222 COVID-19 vaccine. Study-level points and caveats: Most donors were white British and more were female, and clonal diversity was possibly underestimated. Seropositive AZD1222 recipients at baseline numbered only 6 or 7.

In this sample, this clone turned up a few times. Antigen unknown. Assay: immunoSEQ multiplex PCR; the TCRdb copy retains only in-frame clones and omits some. The data contain approximately 170,000 clones, 70% to 90% of them seen just once; the ten biggest clones take up about 1%. The V and J ends lost 4 bases and 0 bases respectively, with 8 bases between them. The CDR3 has 14 amino acids. Germline V gene sequence: CDR1 SGHDT, CDR2 YYEEEE. J is TRBJ1-5 and V is TRBV5-6; no clear D gene. The source is an adult who received the AZD1222 COVID-19 vaccine. The input for sequencing was peripheral blood, taken 28 days after the second AZD1222 dose. Here the CDR3 reads CASSNGISNQPQHF. In DNA, the CDR3 is TGTGCCAGCAGCAACGGGATTAGCAATCAGCCCCAGCATTTT.